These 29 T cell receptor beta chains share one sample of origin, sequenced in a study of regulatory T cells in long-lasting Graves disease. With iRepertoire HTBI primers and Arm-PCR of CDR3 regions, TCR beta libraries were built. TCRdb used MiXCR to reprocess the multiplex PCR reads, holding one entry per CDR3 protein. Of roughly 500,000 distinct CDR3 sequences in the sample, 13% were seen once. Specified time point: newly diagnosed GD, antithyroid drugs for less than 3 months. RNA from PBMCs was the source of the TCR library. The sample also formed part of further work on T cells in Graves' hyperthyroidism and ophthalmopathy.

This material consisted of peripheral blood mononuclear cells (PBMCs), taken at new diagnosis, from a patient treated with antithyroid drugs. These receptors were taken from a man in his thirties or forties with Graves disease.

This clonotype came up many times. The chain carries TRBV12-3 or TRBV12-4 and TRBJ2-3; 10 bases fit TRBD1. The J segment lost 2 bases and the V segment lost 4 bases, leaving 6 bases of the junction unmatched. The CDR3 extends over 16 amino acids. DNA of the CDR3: TGTGCCAGCAGTTCGAACGACAGGGGGCACACAGATACGCAGTATTTT. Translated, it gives CASSSNDRGHTDTQYF.

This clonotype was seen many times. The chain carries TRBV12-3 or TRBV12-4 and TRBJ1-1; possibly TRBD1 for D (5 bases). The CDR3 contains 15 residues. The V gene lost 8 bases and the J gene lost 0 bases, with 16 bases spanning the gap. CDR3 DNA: TGTGCCAGCCGACGGGGCGGATCAATGAACACTGAAGCTTTCTTT. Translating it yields CASRRGGSMNTEAFF.

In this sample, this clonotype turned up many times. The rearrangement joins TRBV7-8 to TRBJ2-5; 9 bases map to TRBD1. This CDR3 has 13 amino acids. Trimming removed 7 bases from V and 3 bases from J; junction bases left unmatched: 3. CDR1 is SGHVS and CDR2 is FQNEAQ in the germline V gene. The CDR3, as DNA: TGTGCCAGCAACGGGGACAGGGAAGAGACCCAGTACTTC. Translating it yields CASNGDREETQYF.

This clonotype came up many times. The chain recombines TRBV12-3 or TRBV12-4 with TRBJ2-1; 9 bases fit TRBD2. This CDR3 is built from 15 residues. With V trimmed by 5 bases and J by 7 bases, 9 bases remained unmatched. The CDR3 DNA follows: TGTGCCAGCAGTAATGGACTAGCGCCAGAGAATGAGCAGTTCTTC. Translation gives CASSNGLAPENEQFF.

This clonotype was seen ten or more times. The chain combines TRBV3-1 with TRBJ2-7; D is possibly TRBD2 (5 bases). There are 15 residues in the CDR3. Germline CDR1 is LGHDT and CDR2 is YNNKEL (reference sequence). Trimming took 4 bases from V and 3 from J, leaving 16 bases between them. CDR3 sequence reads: CASSLRADLHYEQYF. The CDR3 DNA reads TGTGCCAGCAGCCTAAGAGCGGACTTACACTACGAGCAGTACTTC.

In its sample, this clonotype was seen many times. The CDR3 protein is CASTFPGRPGNYGYTF. In DNA, the CDR3 is TGTGCCAGCACCTTCCCAGGTCGTCCGGGGAACTATGGCTACACCTTC. The genes are TRBV7-8 and TRBJ1-2, with D uncertain. The CDR3 length is 16 residues. Germline assignment: CDR1 SGHVS and CDR2 FQNEAQ. V shed 7 bases and J shed 2 bases, with 20 bases lying between them.

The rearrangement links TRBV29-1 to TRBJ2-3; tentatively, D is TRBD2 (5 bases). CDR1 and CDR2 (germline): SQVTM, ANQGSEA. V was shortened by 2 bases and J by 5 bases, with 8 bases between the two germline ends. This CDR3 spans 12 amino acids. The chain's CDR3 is CSVELAVDTQYF. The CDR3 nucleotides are TGCAGCGTTGAACTAGCAGTAGATACGCAGTATTTT.

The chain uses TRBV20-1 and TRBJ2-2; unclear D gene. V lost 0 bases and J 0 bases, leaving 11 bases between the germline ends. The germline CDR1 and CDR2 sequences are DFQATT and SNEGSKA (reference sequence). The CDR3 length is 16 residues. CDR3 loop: CSARDSQSSNTGELFF. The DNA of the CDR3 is TGCAGTGCTAGAGATTCACAGTCCTCGAACACCGGGGAGCTGTTTTTT.

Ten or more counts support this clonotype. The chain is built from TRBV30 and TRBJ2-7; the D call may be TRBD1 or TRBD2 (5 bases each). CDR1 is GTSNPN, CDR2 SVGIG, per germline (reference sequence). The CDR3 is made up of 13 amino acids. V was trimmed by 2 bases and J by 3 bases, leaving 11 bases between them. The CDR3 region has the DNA TGTGCCTGGAGTTTCGTGGGGGACTACGAGCAGTACTTC. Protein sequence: CAWSFVGDYEQYF.

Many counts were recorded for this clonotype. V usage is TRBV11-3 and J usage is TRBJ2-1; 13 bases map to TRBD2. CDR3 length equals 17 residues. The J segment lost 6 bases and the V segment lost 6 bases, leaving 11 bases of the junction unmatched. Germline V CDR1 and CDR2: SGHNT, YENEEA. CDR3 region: CASSYGLAGVGRNEQFF. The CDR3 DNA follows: TGTGCCAGCAGTTACGGACTAGCGGGAGTCGGTCGCAATGAGCAGTTCTTC.

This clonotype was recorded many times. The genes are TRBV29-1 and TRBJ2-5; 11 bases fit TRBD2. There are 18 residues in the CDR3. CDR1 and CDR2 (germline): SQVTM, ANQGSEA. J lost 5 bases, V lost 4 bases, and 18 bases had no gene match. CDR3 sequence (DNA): TGCAGCGTTGTACCCGTGACGGGAACTAGCGGGAGATGGGAGACCCAGTACTTC. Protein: CSVVPVTGTSGRWETQYF.

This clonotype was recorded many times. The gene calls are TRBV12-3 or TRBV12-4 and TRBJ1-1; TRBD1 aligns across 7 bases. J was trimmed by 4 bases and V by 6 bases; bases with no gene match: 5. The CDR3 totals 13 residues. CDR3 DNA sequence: TGTGCCAGCAGCCTGACAGGGCTCACTGAAGCTTTCTTT. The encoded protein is CASSLTGLTEAFF.

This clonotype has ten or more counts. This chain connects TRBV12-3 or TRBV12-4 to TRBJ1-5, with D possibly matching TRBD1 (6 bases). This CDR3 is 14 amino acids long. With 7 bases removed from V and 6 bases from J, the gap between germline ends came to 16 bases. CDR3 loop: CASTLWGAGQPQHF. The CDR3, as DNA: TGTGCCAGCACCCTTTGGGGGGCGGGTCAGCCCCAGCATTTT.

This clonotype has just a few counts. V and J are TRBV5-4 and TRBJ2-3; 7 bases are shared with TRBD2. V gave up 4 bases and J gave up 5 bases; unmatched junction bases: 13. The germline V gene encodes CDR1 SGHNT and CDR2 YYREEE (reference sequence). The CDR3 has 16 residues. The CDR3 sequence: CASSDPTSDGGDTQYF. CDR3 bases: TGTGCCAGCAGCGACCCAACTAGCGACGGAGGAGATACGCAGTATTTT.

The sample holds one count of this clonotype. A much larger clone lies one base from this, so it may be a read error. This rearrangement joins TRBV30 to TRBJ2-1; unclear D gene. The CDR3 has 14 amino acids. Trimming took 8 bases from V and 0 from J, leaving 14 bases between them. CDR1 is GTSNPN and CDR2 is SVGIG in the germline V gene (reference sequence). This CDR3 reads CAHMTSSSYNEQFF. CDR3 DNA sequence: TGTGCCCATATGACATCCAGCTCCTACAATGAGCAGTTCTTC.

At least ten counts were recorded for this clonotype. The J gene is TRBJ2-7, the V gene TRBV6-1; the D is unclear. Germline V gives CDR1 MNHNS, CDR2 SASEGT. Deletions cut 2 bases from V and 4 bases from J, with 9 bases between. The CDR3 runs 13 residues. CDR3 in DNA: TGTGCCAGCAGTGAAATCCCCACGTACGAGCAGTACTTC. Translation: CASSEIPTYEQYF.

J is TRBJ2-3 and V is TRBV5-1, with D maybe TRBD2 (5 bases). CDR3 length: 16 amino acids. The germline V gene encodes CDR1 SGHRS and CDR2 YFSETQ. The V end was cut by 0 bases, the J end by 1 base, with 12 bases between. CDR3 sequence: CASSLEQLARTDTQYF. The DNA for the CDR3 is TGCGCCAGCAGCTTGGAGCAGCTAGCCCGCACAGATACGCAGTATTTT.

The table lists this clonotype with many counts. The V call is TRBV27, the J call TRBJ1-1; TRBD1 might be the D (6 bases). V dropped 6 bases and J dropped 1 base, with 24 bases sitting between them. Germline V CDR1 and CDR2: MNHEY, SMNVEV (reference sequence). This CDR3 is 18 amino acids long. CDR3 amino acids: CASRAGAGVIGENTEAFF. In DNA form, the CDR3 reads TGTGCCAGCAGGGCTGGGGCAGGGGTTATCGGGGAGAACACTGAAGCTTTCTTT.

In DNA form, the CDR3 reads TGTGCCAGCAGCGACGACAGGGTCCCTGGCTACACCTTC. Translated, it gives CASSDDRVPGYTF. This rearrangement joins TRBV9 to TRBJ1-2, with TRBD1 identical over 7 bases. J gave up 7 bases and V 3 bases, and 6 bases lay outside the gene matches. The CDR3 has 13 residues. Germline loops: CDR1 SGDLS, CDR2 YYNGEE.

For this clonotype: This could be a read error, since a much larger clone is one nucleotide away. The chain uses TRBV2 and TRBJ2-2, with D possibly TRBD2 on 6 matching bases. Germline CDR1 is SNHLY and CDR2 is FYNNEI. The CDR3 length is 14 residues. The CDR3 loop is CASSFSGTSGELLF. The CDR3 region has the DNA TGTGCCAGCAGTTTTTCGGGAACTTCGGGGGAGCTGCTTTTT.

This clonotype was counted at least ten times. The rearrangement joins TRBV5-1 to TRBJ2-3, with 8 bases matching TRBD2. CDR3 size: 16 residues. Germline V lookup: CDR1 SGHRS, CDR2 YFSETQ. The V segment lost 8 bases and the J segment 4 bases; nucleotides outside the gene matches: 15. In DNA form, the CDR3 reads TGCGCCAGTGGAGCGGGAAGCGGGAGTTTGGCAGATACGCAGTATTTT. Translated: CASGAGSGSLADTQYF. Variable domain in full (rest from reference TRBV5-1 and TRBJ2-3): KAGVTQTPRYLIKTRGQQVTLSCSPISGHRSVSWYQQTPGQGLQFLFEYFSETQRNKGNFPGRFSGRQFSNSRSEMNVSTLELGDSALYLCASGAGSGSLADTQYFGPGTRLTVL.

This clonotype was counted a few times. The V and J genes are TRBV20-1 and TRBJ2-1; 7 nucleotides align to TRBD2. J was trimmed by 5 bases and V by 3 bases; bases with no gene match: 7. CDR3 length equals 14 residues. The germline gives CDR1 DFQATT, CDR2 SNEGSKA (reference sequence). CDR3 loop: CSASTWLADNEQFF. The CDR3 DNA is TGCAGTGCTAGTACTTGGCTAGCGGACAATGAGCAGTTCTTC.

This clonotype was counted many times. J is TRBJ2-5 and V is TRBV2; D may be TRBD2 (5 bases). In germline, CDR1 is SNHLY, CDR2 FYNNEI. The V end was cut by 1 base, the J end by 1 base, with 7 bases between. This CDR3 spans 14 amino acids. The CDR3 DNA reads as TGTGCCAGCAGTGAAGGGGGAGCCCAAGAGACCCAGTACTTC. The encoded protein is CASSEGGAQETQYF.

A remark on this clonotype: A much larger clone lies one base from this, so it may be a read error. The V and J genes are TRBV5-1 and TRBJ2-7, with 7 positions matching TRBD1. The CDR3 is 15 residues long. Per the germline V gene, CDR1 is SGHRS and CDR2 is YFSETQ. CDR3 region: CASSLDRQGWYEQCF. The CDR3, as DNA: TGCGCCAGCAGCTTGGACCGACAGGGTTGGTACGAGCAGTGCTTC. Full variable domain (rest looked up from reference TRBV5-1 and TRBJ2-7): KAGVTQTPRYLIKTRGQQVTLSCSPISGHRSVSWYQQTPGQGLQFLFEYFSETQRNKGNFPGRFSGRQFSNSRSEMNVSTLELGDSALYLCASSLDRQGWYEQCFGPGTRLTVT.

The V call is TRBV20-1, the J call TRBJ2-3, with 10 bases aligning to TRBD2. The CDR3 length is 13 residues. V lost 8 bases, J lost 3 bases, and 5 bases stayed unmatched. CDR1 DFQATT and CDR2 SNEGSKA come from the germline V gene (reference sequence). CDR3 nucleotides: TGCAGTCAAAGGGGACTAGCGACAGATACGCAGTATTTT. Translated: CSQRGLATDTQYF.

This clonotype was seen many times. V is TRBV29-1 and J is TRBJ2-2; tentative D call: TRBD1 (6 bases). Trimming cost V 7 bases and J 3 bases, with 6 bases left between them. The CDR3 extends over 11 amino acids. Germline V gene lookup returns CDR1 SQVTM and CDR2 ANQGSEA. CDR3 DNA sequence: TGCAGCGCAGGGGACACCGGGGAGCTGTTTTTT. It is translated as CSAGDTGELFF.

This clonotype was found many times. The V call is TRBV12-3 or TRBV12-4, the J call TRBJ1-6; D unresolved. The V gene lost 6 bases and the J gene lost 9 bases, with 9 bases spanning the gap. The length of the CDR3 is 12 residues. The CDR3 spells CASSRAVSPLHF. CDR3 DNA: TGTGCCAGCAGCCGCGCGGTTTCACCCCTCCACTTT.

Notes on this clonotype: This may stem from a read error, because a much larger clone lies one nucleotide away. The CDR3 here is CASSENAGGAEAFF. CDR3 DNA: TGTGCCAGCAGTGAAAATGCGGGAGGGGCAGAAGCTTTCTTT. J is TRBJ1-1 and V is TRBV12-3 or TRBV12-4; TRBD1 is a possible D gene (5 bases). The CDR3 length is 14 residues. With 5 bases removed from V and 8 bases from J, the gap between germline ends came to 18 bases.

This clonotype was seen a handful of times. The CDR3 region is CAYADAWSSYEQYF. The CDR3, as DNA: TGTGCCTACGCGGACGCCTGGAGCTCCTACGAGCAGTACTTC. The chain joins TRBV30 to TRBJ2-7; D is uncertain. Trimming stripped 7 bases from V and 0 bases from J, with 16 bases between. The CDR3 totals 14 residues. Germline V lookup: CDR1 GTSNPN, CDR2 SVGIG (reference sequence).